A single sample is the source of the 22 T cell receptor beta chains below, sequenced in a study. Using its own MiXCR run on the 5' RACE reads, TCRdb lists one record per CDR3 protein. Of fewer than 9,000 distinct CDR3 sequences listed, approximately 52% are singletons. Material: memory CD4+ T cells sorted from a lymph node. Subset in this sample: memory CD4+ T cells, CD4+CD45RO+CD25-. All receptors come from a female donor with breast cancer.

Comments on this clonotype: Without the conserved terminal phenylalanine or tryptophan, this CDR3 likely stems from a read error. The limits of the CDR3 on the DNA are not certain, so only TCRdb's listed CDR3 is given. The V gene is TRBV25-1, the J gene TRBJ1-4; the table assigns TRBD1, which was not confirmed against the DNA. The CDR3 contains 14 residues when both ends are counted. The germline V gene has CDR1 MGHDK and CDR2 SYGVNS. The CDR3 loop is CASSEWGDRGSFGG.

This chain links TRBV5-6 with TRBJ2-6; D gene uncertain. The CDR3 is made up of 13 amino acids. Trimming removed 7 bases from V and 2 bases from J, with 7 bases in between. CDR1 and CDR2 (germline): SGHDT, YYEEEE. The CDR3 coding sequence is TGTGCCAGCTCTAACCCTGGGGCCAACGTCCTGACTTTC. It codes for CASSNPGANVLTF.

Details on this clonotype: The junction departs from germline at one end; a sequencing error may be responsible. V usage is TRBV20-1 and J usage is TRBJ1-2; D remains unclear. Germline CDR1 and CDR2: DFQATT and SNEGSKA (reference sequence). The CDR3 spans 14 residues. CDR3 DNA sequence: TGCAGTGCTAGAGAGCCAACAGAGTTTTATGACTACACCTTC. It translates to CSAREPTEFYDYTF.

This chain joins TRBV2 and TRBJ2-5; the D is unclear. V was cut by 7 bases and J by 5 bases, with 14 bases left in between. Germline V gene data show CDR1 as SNHLY and CDR2 as FYNNEI. The CDR3 extends over 13 amino acids. CDR3 protein: CASKLLRGETQYF. DNA of the CDR3: TGTGCCAGCAAACTTCTACGTGGGGAGACCCAGTACTTC.

V usage is TRBV11-2 and J usage is TRBJ2-2; D might be TRBD1 or TRBD2, each matching 6 bases. V was trimmed by 2 bases and J by 6 bases, leaving 13 bases between them. CDR3 length: 15 amino acids. Per germline, CDR1 SGHAT and CDR2 FQNNGV. Here the CDR3 reads CASSLPSGEAGELFF. The CDR3 bases are TGTGCCAGCAGCTTACCTTCAGGGGAGGCCGGGGAGCTGTTTTTT.

The gene calls are TRBV28 and TRBJ1-4, with 7 bases fitting TRBD1. CDR3 length: 15 residues. Germline V CDR1 and CDR2: MDHEN, SYDVKM. J lost 6 bases, V lost 5 bases, and 9 bases had no gene match. In nucleotides, the CDR3 is TGTGCCAGCAGTACCGGGGGACAGAAAGATGAAAAACTGTTTTTT. This sequence encodes CASSTGGQKDEKLFF.

The J gene is TRBJ1-1, the V gene TRBV2, with no clear D. V shed 4 bases and J shed 2 bases, with 11 bases lying between them. The CDR3 loop spans 14 amino acids. CDR1 is SNHLY and CDR2 is FYNNEI in the germline V gene. The CDR3 DNA sequence: TGTGCCAGCAGTGTCGCGACATCCAACACTGAAGCTTTCTTT. It is translated as CASSVATSNTEAFF.

This chain connects TRBV2 to TRBJ2-3; 14 bases agree with TRBD2. The CDR3 runs 16 residues. The trim removed 4 bases at V and 7 bases at J, leaving 7 bases unmatched. Looked up from germline, CDR1 is SNHLY and CDR2 is FYNNEI. As DNA, the CDR3 is TGTGCCAGCAGTGGACTAGCGGGGGGGCAGCGATATACGCAGTATTTT. Translated: CASSGLAGGQRYTQYF.

Relative to its sample, this clonotype is large. The V gene is TRBV5-1, the J gene TRBJ2-1; D not resolved. Between the trimmed V and J ends, which lost 0 bases and 1 base, there was a span of 8 bases. Germline V lookup: CDR1 SGHRS, CDR2 YFSETQ. This CDR3 region has 15 residues. The CDR3 sequence: CASSLAVASYNEQFF. As DNA, the CDR3 is TGCGCCAGCAGCTTGGCGGTAGCTTCCTACAATGAGCAGTTCTTC.

The table lists this clonotype with a few counts. This rearrangement joins TRBV20-1 to TRBJ2-5; 13 nucleotides align to TRBD2. The CDR3 sequence is 15 residues long. Germline V gives CDR1 DFQATT, CDR2 SNEGSKA (reference sequence). Losses at the gene ends were 5 bases for V and 1 base for J; bases not matched to a gene: 4. CDR3: CSADGTSGAQETQYF. The CDR3 bases are TGCAGTGCTGACGGGACTAGCGGGGCCCAAGAGACCCAGTACTTC.

The rearrangement joins TRBV29-1 to TRBJ2-4, with D hard to call. Germline-derived CDR1 and CDR2 are SQVTM and ANQGSEA. The CDR3 totals 14 residues. The V gene lost 2 bases and the J gene lost 9 bases, with 17 bases spanning the gap. As DNA, the CDR3 is TGCAGCGTTGAATCGGTGGTCCAAGGAAGCATTCAGTACTTC. The encoded protein is CSVESVVQGSIQYF. The variable domain in full, completed from reference TRBV29-1 and TRBJ2-4, reads SAVISQKPSRDICQRGTSLTIQCQVDSQVTMMFWYRQQPGQSLTLIATANQGSEATYESGFVIDKFPISRPNLTFSTLTVSNMSPEDSSIYLCSVESVVQGSIQYFGAGTRLSVL.

In its sample, this clonotype was seen a few times. The chain links TRBV19 to TRBJ2-2; 8 bases fit TRBD2. This CDR3 spans 17 amino acids. Germline V gene data show CDR1 as LNHDA and CDR2 as SQIVND (reference sequence). J gave up 1 base and V 6 bases, and 10 bases lay outside the gene matches. CDR3: CASSGGGWTVNTGELFF. The CDR3, as DNA: TGTGCCAGTAGCGGGGGGGGATGGACGGTGAACACCGGGGAGCTGTTTTTT.

The chain uses TRBV12-3 or TRBV12-4 and TRBJ1-1; D not certain. V was shortened by 6 bases and J by 1 base, with 9 bases between the two germline ends. The CDR3 runs 13 residues. This CDR3 is CASSRSRNTEAFF. The CDR3 DNA sequence: TGTGCCAGCAGCCGATCCCGGAACACTGAAGCTTTCTTT.

The rearrangement joins TRBV5-1 to TRBJ1-1; 7 bases match TRBD1. The CDR3 totals 16 residues. Per germline, CDR1 SGHRS and CDR2 YFSETQ. The V segment lost 2 bases and the J segment 2 bases; nucleotides outside the gene matches: 9. This CDR3 is CASSFRGRGLNTEAFF. In DNA form, the CDR3 reads TGCGCCAGCAGCTTTAGGGGGCGCGGGTTAAACACTGAAGCTTTCTTT.

The V call is TRBV12-3 or TRBV12-4, the J call TRBJ1-2, with TRBD1 matching 8 bases. The CDR3 spans 13 residues. V gave up 6 bases and J gave up 10 bases; unmatched junction bases: 10. CDR3 protein: CASSYGQGRHYTF. The CDR3 DNA reads TGTGCCAGCAGCTATGGACAGGGACGACACTACACCTTC.

The chain is built from TRBV7-6 and TRBJ2-5, with a possible D match to TRBD2 (5 bases). V was trimmed by 8 bases and J by 5 bases, leaving 15 bases between them. The germline CDR1 and CDR2 sequences are SGHVS and FNYEAQ. CDR3 length: 13 residues. The CDR3 bases are TGTGCCAGCGGCGAGGGTGTCGGGGAGACCCAGTACTTC. This gives the protein CASGEGVGETQYF.

The chain combines TRBV20-1 with TRBJ2-7; the match to TRBD1 covers 10 bases. The CDR3 is made up of 16 amino acids. Germline values: CDR1 DFQATT, CDR2 SNEGSKA (reference sequence). V shed 0 bases, J shed 2 bases, and the junction held 7 bases outside the gene matches. Written as DNA, the CDR3 is TGCAGTGCTAGAGATTTACGGGACAGGGGAACCTACGAGCAGTACTTC. It encodes CSARDLRDRGTYEQYF.

The chain uses TRBV7-6 and TRBJ2-5, with 13 bases that match TRBD2. Germline-derived CDR1 and CDR2 are SGHVS and FNYEAQ. CDR3 size: 15 residues. V shed 5 bases, J shed 6 bases, and the junction held 6 bases outside the gene matches. In DNA, the CDR3 is TGTGCCAGCAGCCACGGACTAGCGGGAGCTAAGACCCAGTACTTC. As protein: CASSHGLAGAKTQYF. The complete variable domain, with remaining parts taken from reference TRBV7-6 and TRBJ2-5, reads GAGVSQSPRYKVTKRGQDVALRCDPISGHVSLYWYRQALGQGPEFLTYFNYEAQQDKSGLPNDRFSAERPEGSISTLTIQRTEQRDSAMYRCASSHGLAGAKTQYFGPGTRLLVL.

This chain joins TRBV3-1 and TRBJ2-7; no firm D call. Deletions cut 5 bases from V and 10 bases from J, with 15 bases between. Germline V CDR1 and CDR2: LGHDT, YNNKEL (reference sequence). The CDR3 extends over 12 amino acids. CDR3 coding DNA: TGTGCCAGCAGCGACCCCCCAGGCTCTCAGTACTTC. Translated, it gives CASSDPPGSQYF.

Written as DNA, the CDR3 is TGTGCCAGCAGTTTATATGACAGTGGGGGCGAAAAACTGTTTTTT. It encodes CASSLYDSGGEKLFF. The chain employs TRBV28 and TRBJ1-4; D is perhaps TRBD1 (6 bases). CDR1 MDHEN and CDR2 SYDVKM come from the germline V gene. CDR3 length: 15 residues. Trimming cost V 1 base and J 8 bases, with 14 bases left between them.

The V gene is TRBV5-1, the J gene TRBJ2-1; D unclear. Per germline, CDR1 SGHRS and CDR2 YFSETQ. The CDR3 consists of 14 residues. V dropped 2 bases and J dropped 5 bases, with 11 bases sitting between them. The CDR3 bases are TGCGCCAGCAGCTTTCTTACACGCCACAATGAGCAGTTCTTC. Protein sequence: CASSFLTRHNEQFF.

This clonotype is medium-sized. This chain connects TRBV12-3 or TRBV12-4 to TRBJ2-5; D unresolved. This CDR3 comprises 14 residues. V shed 5 bases and J shed 5 bases, with 15 bases lying between them. The CDR3 region is CASSIGVSGETQYF. Here the CDR3 DNA reads TGTGCCAGCAGTATCGGAGTATCTGGGGAGACCCAGTACTTC.